This T cell receptor beta chain appears in the sequencing data of a study of T cell responses to AZD1222 COVID-19 vaccine. Study-wide results and limits: AZD1222 recipients seropositive at baseline numbered only five to seven. There were mostly white British donors and more females than males, and clonal diversity was possibly underestimated. Two AZD1222 administrations were followed by greater Spike-specific TCR breadth and depth.

V lost 6 bases to trimming and J lost 4 bases, with 9 bases between them. The germline V gene encodes CDR1 DFQATT and CDR2 SNEGSKA (reference sequence). This CDR3 is 11 amino acids long. As regards this clone: The antigen remains undetermined.

Clones were read by immunoSEQ multiplex PCR, and TCRdb kept only the in-frame ones, dropping some. The sample contains roughly 80,000 clones, 85% to 95% of which appear only once. This sequence originates from an adult in good health. Sequences were derived from peripheral blood, sampled on day 0 of MenACWY control vaccination. The chain recombines TRBV20-1 with TRBJ1-1, with D unresolved. The CDR3 nucleotides read TGCAGTGCCATTCCGGGCACTGAAGCTTTCTTT. It translates to CSAIPGTEAFF.